One and the same sample provided the 12 T cell receptor beta chains below, sequenced in a study of CD8 T cells in Susac syndrome. With random hexamers, reverse transcription was performed on about 0.45 to 1 ug of RNA. TCRdb analysed the immunoSEQ multiplex PCR reads with MiXCR anew, one entry per CDR3 protein. Among about 60,000 distinct CDR3 sequences listed, around 94% were seen once. The specimen sequenced was CD8+ T cells from PBMCs. The receptors were sampled from a human donor in good health.

This clonotype was counted a single time. In nucleotides, the CDR3 is TGCAGCGTTGAGGGACAGGGGGCTCGCACTGAAGCTTTCTTT. Residues: CSVEGQGARTEAFF. The chain is built from TRBV29-1 and TRBJ1-1, with TRBD1 identical over 12 bases. This CDR3 is 14 amino acids long. Losses at the gene ends were 3 bases for V and 4 bases for J; bases not matched to a gene: 3. Germline lookup yields CDR1 SQVTM and CDR2 ANQGSEA.

This chain uses TRBV19 with TRBJ2-1; TRBD2 matches 11 bases. The CDR3 is made up of 15 amino acids. The J segment lost 4 bases and the V segment lost 2 bases, leaving 1 base of the junction unmatched. Per germline, CDR1 LNHDA and CDR2 SQIVND (reference sequence). CDR3: CASSISSGGYNEQFF. CDR3 DNA sequence: TGTGCCAGTAGTATATCTAGCGGGGGGTACAATGAGCAGTTCTTC.

V usage is TRBV3-1 and J usage is TRBJ1-1, with D unclear. Trimming stripped 1 base from V and 1 base from J, with 16 bases between. Looked up from germline, CDR1 is LGHDT and CDR2 is YNNKEL (reference sequence). The CDR3 contains 17 residues. The CDR3 here is CASSQAEDREQNTEAFF. The CDR3 DNA sequence: TGTGCCAGCAGCCAAGCCGAGGATCGCGAACAGAACACTGAAGCTTTCTTT.

The chain has TRBV7-9 and TRBJ2-7; 7 nucleotides match TRBD1. The length of the CDR3 is 12 residues. Losses at the gene ends were 7 bases for V and 5 bases for J; bases not matched to a gene: 5. Germline V gene data show CDR1 as SEHNR and CDR2 as FQNEAQ (reference sequence). The CDR3 spells CASKQGTHEQYF. For the CDR3, the DNA is TGTGCCAGCAAACAGGGGACCCACGAGCAGTACTTC.

The rearrangement uses TRBV12-3 or TRBV12-4 and TRBJ1-2; 7 bases match TRBD1. This CDR3 is 17 amino acids long. V shed 1 base, J shed 0 bases, and the junction held 8 bases outside the gene matches. The DNA for the CDR3 is TGTGCCAGCAGTTTAGAGGGGGCGGGAGCTCCTAACTATGGCTACACCTTC. Translated: CASSLEGAGAPNYGYTF.

This clonotype was recorded only once. The chain combines TRBV29-1 with TRBJ1-2; D may be TRBD1 (5 bases). The CDR3 is made up of 15 amino acids. V was shortened by 4 bases and J by 4 bases, with 19 bases between the two germline ends. Germline values: CDR1 SQVTM, CDR2 ANQGSEA. CDR3 coding DNA: TGCAGCGTTGTAGGCGTCAGGGAAACCCCCTATGGCTACACCTTC. Amino acid sequence: CSVVGVRETPYGYTF. The whole variable domain, remainder taken from reference TRBV29-1 and TRBJ1-2, is SAVISQKPSRDICQRGTSLTIQCQVDSQVTMMFWYRQQPGQSLTLIATANQGSEATYESGFVIDKFPISRPNLTFSTLTVSNMSPEDSSIYLCSVVGVRETPYGYTFGSGTRLTVV.

This chain connects TRBV27 to TRBJ1-4, with D tentatively TRBD1 (6 bases). Germline V gene data show CDR1 as MNHEY and CDR2 as SMNVEV (reference sequence). The CDR3 has 16 amino acids. V was trimmed by 5 bases and J by 6 bases, leaving 19 bases between them. CDR3 amino acids: CASSPTSGVLYEKLFF. The CDR3, as DNA: TGTGCCAGCAGTCCAACGTCAGGGGTGCTTTATGAAAAACTGTTTTTT.

The CDR3 coding sequence is TGTGCCAGCAGTTTACTTAAGGACCCTATGGGCTACACCTTC. Protein sequence: CASSLLKDPMGYTF. The V call is TRBV27, the J call TRBJ1-2, with D unclear. Germline loops: CDR1 MNHEY, CDR2 SMNVEV (reference sequence). V was clipped by 2 bases and J by 8 bases, with 15 bases between them. The CDR3 runs to 14 residues.

The chain is built from TRBV4-1 and TRBJ1-1, with D perhaps matching TRBD1 (5 bases). Germline lookup yields CDR1 MGHRA and CDR2 YSYEKL. Deletions cut 5 bases from V and 1 base from J, with 11 bases between. The CDR3 is 14 amino acids. DNA of the CDR3: TGCGCCAGCAGCGCAGACAGAGAGAACACTGAAGCTTTCTTT. It is translated as CASSADRENTEAFF.

This clonotype appeared a single time. V is TRBV12-5 and J is TRBJ2-5; D could derive from TRBD1 or TRBD2 (5 bases each). The CDR3 is 15 amino acids. Germline CDR1 reads LGHNT; CDR2 reads FRNRAP. The V end was cut by 6 bases, the J end by 2 bases, with 16 bases between. CDR3 DNA: TGTGCTAGTGGACCCGGGACGGCAGGGCAAGAGACCCAGTACTTC. This encodes CASGPGTAGQETQYF.

This clonotype was observed a single time. The chain combines TRBV20-1 with TRBJ1-5, with 9 bases lining up with TRBD1. J gave up 5 bases and V 5 bases, and 13 bases lay outside the gene matches. CDR1 is DFQATT and CDR2 is SNEGSKA in the germline V gene (reference sequence). The CDR3 sequence is 16 residues long. In nucleotides, the CDR3 is TGCAGTGCTCAACACCGGGACAGGGTCGTAGATCAGCCCCAGCATTTT. Translating it yields CSAQHRDRVVDQPQHF.

This sequence joins TRBV2 and TRBJ2-1; 15 positions agree with TRBD2. This CDR3 comprises 16 residues. CDR1 and CDR2 from the germline V gene are SNHLY and FYNNEI. Germline trimming cut 8 bases from V and 6 bases from J; bases unmatched to any gene: 8. In nucleotides, the CDR3 is TGTGCCAGCCCCGGGACTAGCGGGGGGCCTATCAATGAGCAGTTCTTC. Translated: CASPGTSGGPINEQFF.